The clone carrying this T cell receptor (beta chain) was seen more than once but under ten times. TCRdb processed the 5' RACE reads anew with MiXCR; each CDR3 protein has one entry. This table has about 250,000 distinct CDR3 sequences, under 30% appearing once. The sample originates from a study of CD8 T cells in ankylosing spondylitis. Germline loops: CDR1 SGHRS, CDR2 YFSETQ. The CDR3 runs 15 residues. Trimming stripped 4 bases from V and 4 bases from J, with 17 bases between. The clonotype comes from a male donor with ankylosing spondylitis or in good health (not recorded which). What was sequenced was blood, either unsorted or a sorted T cell fraction (not recorded which). This chain uses TRBV5-1 with TRBJ1-2; D is undetermined. The CDR3 DNA is TGCGCCAGCAGCCCCGGACTGGGAGGTGGCTATGGCTACACCTTC. The encoded protein is CASSPGLGGGYGYTF. Looking up the rest from reference TRBV5-1 and TRBJ1-2 gives the full variable domain: KAGVTQTPRYLIKTRGQQVTLSCSPISGHRSVSWYQQTPGQGLQFLFEYFSETQRNKGNFPGRFSGRQFSNSRSEMNVSTLELGDSALYLCASSPGLGGGYGYTFGSGTRLTVV.